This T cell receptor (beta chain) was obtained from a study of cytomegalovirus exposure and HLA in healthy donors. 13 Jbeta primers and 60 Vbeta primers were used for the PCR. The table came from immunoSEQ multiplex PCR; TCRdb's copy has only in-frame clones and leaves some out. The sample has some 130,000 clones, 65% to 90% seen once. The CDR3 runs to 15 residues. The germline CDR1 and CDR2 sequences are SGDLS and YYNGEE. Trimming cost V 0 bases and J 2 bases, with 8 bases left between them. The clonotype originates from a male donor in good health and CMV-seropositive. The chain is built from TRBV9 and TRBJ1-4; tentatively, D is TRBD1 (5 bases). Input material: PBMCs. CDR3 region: CASSVAAGTNEKLFF. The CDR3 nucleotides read TGTGCCAGCAGCGTAGCGGCAGGGACTAATGAAAAACTGTTTTTT.